Each of the 8 T cell receptor beta chains below was sequenced from the same sample in a study of shared clonotypes between healthy human individuals (dated by TCRdb to about 2020). To prepare the library, the immunoSEQ multiplex PCR assay was applied. TCRdb mirrors the immuneACCESS table, restricted to in-frame sequences. Some clones are absent from its copies; in checked studies, under half trace to an unresolved V gene, and the reason for the others is unknown. The sample has around 600,000 clones on record, roughly 98% of them singletons. Of the sample, approximately 0.3% falls within the top ten clones. CD8 naive samples consisted of CD45RO-negative cells that were positively selected for CCR7, yielding a CD45RA+CCR7+ population without TemRA cells. Sequenced input: naive CD8+ T cells sorted from blood. According to the study, the label for this sample's cell subset or site signals: CD45RA+CCR7+. The source of these receptors is a man aged 25-45 years in good health.

The V gene is TRBV29-1, the J gene TRBJ2-3; unclear D gene. Germline assignment: CDR1 SQVTM and CDR2 ANQGSEA. The V end was cut by 3 bases, the J end by 3 bases, with 4 bases between. The CDR3 sequence is 11 residues long. The CDR3 is CSVDQTDTQYF. The DNA of the CDR3 is TGCAGCGTTGACCAAACAGATACGCAGTATTTT.

This chain links TRBV4-1 with TRBJ2-7; 8 bases are a match to TRBD1. Germline V gives CDR1 MGHRA, CDR2 YSYEKL. The CDR3 is made up of 16 amino acids. The J segment lost 4 bases and the V segment lost 0 bases, leaving 8 bases of the junction unmatched. The CDR3 sequence: CASSQDPGGGRYEQYF. Written as DNA, the CDR3 is TGCGCCAGCAGCCAAGATCCAGGGGGCGGCCGATACGAGCAGTACTTC.

About this clone itself: Distinct nucleotide sequences in the sample also encode this CDR3. The V call is TRBV9, the J call TRBJ2-6; D is undetermined. With 3 bases removed from V and 0 bases from J, the gap between germline ends came to 7 bases. There are 15 residues in the CDR3. Germline assignment: CDR1 SGDLS and CDR2 YYNGEE. CDR3 region: CASSGSSSGANVLTF. CDR3 nucleotide sequence: TGTGCCAGCAGCGGATCAAGCTCTGGGGCCAACGTCCTGACTTTC.

The chain uses TRBV6-5 and TRBJ1-2; the match to TRBD1 covers 7 bases. CDR3 length equals 16 residues. J was trimmed by 4 bases and V by 2 bases; bases with no gene match: 10. Germline V gives CDR1 MNHEY, CDR2 SVGAGI. The CDR3 loop is CASSYTVAGGIYGYTF. In nucleotides, the CDR3 is TGTGCCAGCAGTTACACCGTGGCAGGGGGAATCTATGGCTACACCTTC.

About this clone: Other nucleotide sequences in the sample specify the same CDR3. The rearrangement joins TRBV10-2 to TRBJ2-7; no clear D. V lost 2 bases and J 0 bases, leaving 2 bases between the germline ends. Germline CDR1 and CDR2: WSHSY and SAAADI. This CDR3 contains 12 residues. This CDR3 reads CASSEGSYEQYF. CDR3 DNA: TGCGCCAGCAGTGAGGGCTCCTACGAGCAGTACTTC.

This chain connects TRBV20-1 to TRBJ2-1, with TRBD2 matching over 8 bases. The CDR3 extends over 11 amino acids. V trimming: 4 bases; J trimming: 14 bases; junction bases outside the gene matches: 7. Germline assignment: CDR1 DFQATT and CDR2 SNEGSKA (reference sequence). For the CDR3, the DNA is TGCAGTGCTAACGAACTAGCGGTAGAGTTCTTC. Its translation is CSANELAVEFF.

The chain recombines TRBV27 with TRBJ2-7; TRBD1 matches 8 bases. V was clipped by 5 bases and J by 0 bases; unmatched bases: 9. The CDR3 runs to 16 residues. CDR1 and CDR2 (germline): MNHEY, SMNVEV (reference sequence). The CDR3 coding sequence is TGTGCCAGCAGTATCCTTCAAACAGGGGGCTCCTACGAGCAGTACTTC. Translating it yields CASSILQTGGSYEQYF.

The rearrangement links TRBV11-2 to TRBJ2-2; 7 bases map to TRBD1. Per germline, CDR1 SGHAT and CDR2 FQNNGV. Trimming took 7 bases from V and 6 from J; bases not matched to a gene: 14. The CDR3 covers 16 residues. The CDR3 protein is CASTSAEQGVPGELFF. The CDR3, as DNA: TGTGCCAGCACCTCCGCGGAGCAGGGGGTCCCCGGGGAGCTGTTTTTT.